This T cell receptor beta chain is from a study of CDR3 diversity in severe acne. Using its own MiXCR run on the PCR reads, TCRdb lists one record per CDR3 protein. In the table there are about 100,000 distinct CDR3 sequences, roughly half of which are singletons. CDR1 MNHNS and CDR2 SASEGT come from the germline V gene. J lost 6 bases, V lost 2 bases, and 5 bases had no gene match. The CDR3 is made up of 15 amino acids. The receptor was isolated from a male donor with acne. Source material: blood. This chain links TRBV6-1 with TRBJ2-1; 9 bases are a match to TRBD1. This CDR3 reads CASSERTGVVNEQFF. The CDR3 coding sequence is TGTGCCAGCAGTGAAAGGACAGGGGTGGTCAATGAGCAGTTCTTC.